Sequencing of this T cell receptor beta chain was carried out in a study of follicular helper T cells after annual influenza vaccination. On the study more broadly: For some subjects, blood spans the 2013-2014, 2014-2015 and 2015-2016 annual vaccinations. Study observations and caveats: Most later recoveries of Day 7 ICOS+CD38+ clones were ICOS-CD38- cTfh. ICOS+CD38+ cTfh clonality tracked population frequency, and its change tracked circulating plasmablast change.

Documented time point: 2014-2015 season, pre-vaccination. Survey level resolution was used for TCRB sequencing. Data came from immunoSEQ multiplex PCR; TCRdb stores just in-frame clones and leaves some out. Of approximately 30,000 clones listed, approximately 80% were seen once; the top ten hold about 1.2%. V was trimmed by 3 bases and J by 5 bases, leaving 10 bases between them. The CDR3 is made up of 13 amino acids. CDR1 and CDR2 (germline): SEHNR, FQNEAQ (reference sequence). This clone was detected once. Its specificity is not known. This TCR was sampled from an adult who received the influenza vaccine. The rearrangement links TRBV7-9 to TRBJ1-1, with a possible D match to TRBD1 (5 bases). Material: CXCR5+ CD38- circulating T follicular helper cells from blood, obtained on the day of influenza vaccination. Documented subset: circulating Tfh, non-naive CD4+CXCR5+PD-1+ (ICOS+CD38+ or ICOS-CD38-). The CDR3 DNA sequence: TGTGCCAGCAGCTTGACCGGGGGTACTGAAGCTTTCTTT. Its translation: CASSLTGGTEAFF.